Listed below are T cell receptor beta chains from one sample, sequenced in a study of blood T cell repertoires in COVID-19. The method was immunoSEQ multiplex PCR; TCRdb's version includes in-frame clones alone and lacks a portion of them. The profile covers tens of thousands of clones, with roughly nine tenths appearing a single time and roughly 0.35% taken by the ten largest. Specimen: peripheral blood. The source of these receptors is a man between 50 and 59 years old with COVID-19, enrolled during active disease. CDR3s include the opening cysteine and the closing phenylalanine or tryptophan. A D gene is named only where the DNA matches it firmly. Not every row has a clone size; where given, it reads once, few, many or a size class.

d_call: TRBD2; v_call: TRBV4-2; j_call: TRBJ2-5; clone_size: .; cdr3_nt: TGTGCCAGCAGCCCCACAACAATAGGGAGGGGAGAGACCCAGTACTTC; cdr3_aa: CASSPTTIGRGETQYF
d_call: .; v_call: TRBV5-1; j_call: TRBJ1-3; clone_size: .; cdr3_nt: TGCGCCAGCAGCTTGGATACTGGAAACACCATATATTTT; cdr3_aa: CASSLDTGNTIYF
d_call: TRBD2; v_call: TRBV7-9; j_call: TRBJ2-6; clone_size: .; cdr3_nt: TGTGCCAGCAGCCACGGGGGGGCGTCTGGGGCCAACGTCCTGACTTTC; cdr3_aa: CASSHGGASGANVLTF
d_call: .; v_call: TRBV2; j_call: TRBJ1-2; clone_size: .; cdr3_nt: TGTGCCAGCAGTGAGGTGGCCCCTAGTGGAGGCTACACCTTC; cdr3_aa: CASSEVAPSGGYTF
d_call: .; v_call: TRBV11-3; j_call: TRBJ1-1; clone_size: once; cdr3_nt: TGTGCCAGCAGCTTAGGACAGGCGAACACTGAAGCTTTCTTT; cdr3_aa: CASSLGQANTEAFF
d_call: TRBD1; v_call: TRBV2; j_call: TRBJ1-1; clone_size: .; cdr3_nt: TGTGCCAGCATTAGGGGACAGGGAAACACTGAAGCTTTCTTT; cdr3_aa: CASIRGQGNTEAFF
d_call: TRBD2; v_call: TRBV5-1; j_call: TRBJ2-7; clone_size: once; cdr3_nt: TGCGCCAGCAGTTATTCCGGGACTACAACCTACGAGCAGTACTTC; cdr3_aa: CASSYSGTTTYEQYF
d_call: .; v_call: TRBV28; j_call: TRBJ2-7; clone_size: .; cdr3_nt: TGTGCCAGCAGTTTAGGCGGGATCTACGAGCAGTACTTC; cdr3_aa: CASSLGGIYEQYF
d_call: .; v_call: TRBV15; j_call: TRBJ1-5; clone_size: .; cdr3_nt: TGTGCCACCAGCAGAGCCGGGGGGAGCAATCAGCCCCAGCATTTT; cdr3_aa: CATSRAGGSNQPQHF
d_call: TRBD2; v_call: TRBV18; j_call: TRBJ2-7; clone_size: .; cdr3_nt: TGTGCCAGCTCACCACGGACCGGGACTAGCGGTAGCTCCTACGAGCAGTACTTC; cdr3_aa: CASSPRTGTSGSSYEQYF
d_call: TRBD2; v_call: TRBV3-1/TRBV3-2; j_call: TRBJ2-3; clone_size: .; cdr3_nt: TGTGCCAGCAGCGAAGGTGCGGGAGGCGACACAGATACGCAGTATTTT; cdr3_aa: CASSEGAGGDTDTQYF
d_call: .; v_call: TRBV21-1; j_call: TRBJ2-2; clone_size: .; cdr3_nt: TGTGCCAGCAGCAAGCCTCGGGACAGGGGGACGAACGGGAACACCGGGGAGCTGTTTTTT; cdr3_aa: CASSKPRDRGTNGNTGELFF
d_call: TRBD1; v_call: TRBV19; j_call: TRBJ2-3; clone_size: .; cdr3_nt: TGTGCCAGTAGTACCCCAGGGACAGGGGGAGGAGATACGCAGTATTTT; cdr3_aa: CASSTPGTGGGDTQYF
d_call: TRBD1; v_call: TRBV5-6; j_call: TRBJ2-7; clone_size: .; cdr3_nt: TGTGCCAGCAGTCATACAGGGGGAGCCTACGAGCAGTACTTC; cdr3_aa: CASSHTGGAYEQYF
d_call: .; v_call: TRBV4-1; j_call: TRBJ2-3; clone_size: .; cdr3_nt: TGCGCCAGCAGCCGAGAACTTAGCACAGATACGCAGTATTTT; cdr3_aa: CASSRELSTDTQYF
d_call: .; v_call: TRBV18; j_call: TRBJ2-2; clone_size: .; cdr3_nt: TGTGCCAGCTCCACCACGAAGATAGCGGCTAACACCGGGGAGCTGTTTTTT; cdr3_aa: CASSTTKIAANTGELFF
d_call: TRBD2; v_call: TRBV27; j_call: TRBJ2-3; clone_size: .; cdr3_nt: TGTGCCAGCAGTTTATCGTGGGCTAGCGGGAGGCCAGATACGCAGTATTTT; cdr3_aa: CASSLSWASGRPDTQYF